The 4 T cell receptor beta chains given below trace back to one sample, sequenced in a study of cytomegalovirus exposure and HLA in healthy donors. The data were produced by immunoSEQ multiplex PCR, yet TCRdb's version contains in-frame clones alone and is incomplete. The repertoire holds about 60,000 clones, with approximately 96% as singletons. What was sequenced was PBMCs. Receptors were obtained from a man between 18 and 35 years old in good health and CMV-seronegative.

The CDR3 DNA reads TGTGCCAGCAGACCAACAGGGTATGGTGAAAAACTGTTTTTT. This sequence encodes CASRPTGYGEKLFF. J is TRBJ1-4 and V is TRBV28, with D possibly TRBD1 on 6 matching bases. V was clipped by 6 bases and J by 7 bases, with 15 bases between them. CDR1 is MDHEN, CDR2 SYDVKM, per germline. CDR3 length: 14 residues.

The chain carries TRBV4-1 and TRBJ1-4, with D perhaps TRBD1 (5 bases). The CDR3 runs 16 residues. V dropped 4 bases and J dropped 7 bases, with 19 bases sitting between them. Germline CDR1 reads MGHRA; CDR2 reads YSYEKL. The CDR3 reads CASSRGSALQVEKLFF. CDR3 DNA: TGCGCCAGCAGCCGCGGTTCGGCTCTACAGGTTGAAAAACTGTTTTTT.

The rearrangement links TRBV28 to TRBJ1-2, with 8 bases that match TRBD1. CDR1 is MDHEN, CDR2 SYDVKM, per germline. Germline trimming cut 6 bases from V and 2 bases from J; bases unmatched to any gene: 5. The CDR3 runs to 14 residues. CDR3 sequence (DNA): TGTGCCAGCAGAACCCGACAGGGGAACTATGGCTACACCTTC. Residues: CASRTRQGNYGYTF.

The chain has TRBV19 and TRBJ1-5; a weak D match, TRBD1 (5 bases). Trimming left V 1 base short and J 0 bases short, with 16 bases between. In germline, CDR1 is LNHDA, CDR2 SQIVND (reference sequence). CDR3 length equals 18 residues. In DNA form, the CDR3 reads TGTGCCAGTAGTATAGCGGCCACAGGATTTTATAGCAATCAGCCCCAGCATTTT. This encodes CASSIAATGFYSNQPQHF.